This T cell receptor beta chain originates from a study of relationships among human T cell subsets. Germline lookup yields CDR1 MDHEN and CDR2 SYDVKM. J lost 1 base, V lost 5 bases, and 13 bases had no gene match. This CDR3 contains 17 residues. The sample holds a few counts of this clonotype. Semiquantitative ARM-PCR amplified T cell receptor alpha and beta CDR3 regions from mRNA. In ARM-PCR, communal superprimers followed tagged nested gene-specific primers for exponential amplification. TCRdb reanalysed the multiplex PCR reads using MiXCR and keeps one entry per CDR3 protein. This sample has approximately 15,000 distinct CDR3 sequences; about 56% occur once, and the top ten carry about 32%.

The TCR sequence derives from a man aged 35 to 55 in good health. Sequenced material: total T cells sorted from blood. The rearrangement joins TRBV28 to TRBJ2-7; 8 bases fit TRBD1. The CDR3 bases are TGTGCCAGCAGTCTCCCGGCGGCTCAGGGGGCTTCCTACGAGCAGTACTTC. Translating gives CASSLPAAQGASYEQYF.